The 14 T cell receptor beta chains reported below all come from one sample, sequenced in a study of blood T cell repertoires in COVID-19. Method: immunoSEQ multiplex PCR; TCRdb's copy keeps in-frame clones and lacks some. The data hold under 300,000 clones, with approximately 83% observed a single time. Sequences were obtained from peripheral blood. These receptors originate from a human donor in a cohort sampled during active COVID-19.

This chain uses TRBV6-5 with TRBJ2-7; the match to TRBD1 covers 10 bases. This CDR3 region has 15 residues. The germline V gene has CDR1 MNHEY and CDR2 SVGAGI. V gave up 2 bases and J gave up 5 bases; unmatched junction bases: 6. CDR3 residues: CASSYRDRGLDEQYF. CDR3 coding DNA: TGTGCCAGCAGTTACAGGGACAGGGGCCTGGACGAGCAGTACTTC.

The genes are TRBV18 and TRBJ1-4, with a tentative D call TRBD1 (6 bases). The CDR3 is 14 residues long. The germline gives CDR1 KGHSH, CDR2 LQKENI. The V and J ends lost 6 bases and 5 bases respectively, with 13 bases between them. The CDR3 here is CASSPGTMNEKLFF. For the CDR3, the DNA is TGTGCCAGCTCTCCCGGGACAATGAATGAAAAACTGTTTTTT. The entire variable domain, with the rest obtained from reference TRBV18 and TRBJ1-4, is as follows: NAGVMQNPRHLVRRRGQEARLRCSPMKGHSHVYWYRQLPEEGLKFMVYLQKENIIDESGMPKERFSAEFPKEGPSILRIQQVVRGDSAAYFCASSPGTMNEKLFFGSGTQLSVL.

This chain links TRBV19 with TRBJ1-3; perhaps TRBD1 as D (5 bases). This CDR3 contains 16 residues. V dropped 5 bases and J dropped 13 bases, with 27 bases sitting between them. Germline V gene lookup returns CDR1 LNHDA and CDR2 SQIVND (reference sequence). The CDR3 spells CASSPMSIATASSIYF. The CDR3 DNA is TGTGCCAGTAGTCCTATGTCGATCGCGACAGCTTCCTCAATATATTTT.

In its sample, this clone was seen a few times. CDR3 residues: CASSQAGQGAYGYTF. The CDR3 nucleotides read TGCGCCAGCAGCCAAGCGGGGCAGGGGGCCTATGGCTACACCTTC. This chain connects TRBV4-1 to TRBJ1-2; 8 nucleotides align to TRBD1. Germline values: CDR1 MGHRA, CDR2 YSYEKL. The CDR3 totals 15 residues. The V and J ends lost 1 base and 4 bases, in that order; junction bases with no gene match: 5.

The chain joins TRBV5-1 to TRBJ1-2; TRBD1 matches at 7 bases. The trim removed 4 bases at V and 8 bases at J, leaving 8 bases unmatched. Germline V gene data show CDR1 as SGHRS and CDR2 as YFSETQ. The CDR3 has 13 amino acids. CDR3 sequence: CASSRDSMYGYTF. The CDR3 region has the DNA TGCGCCAGCAGCCGGGACAGTATGTACGGCTACACCTTC.

The sample holds one count of this clone. V is TRBV7-9 and J is TRBJ2-1, with 12 bases fitting TRBD2. This CDR3 has 15 residues. V trimming: 2 bases; J trimming: 8 bases; junction bases outside the gene matches: 4. Looked up from germline, CDR1 is SEHNR and CDR2 is FQNEAQ (reference sequence). The CDR3 loop reads CASSLPSGRDDEQFF. The CDR3 DNA sequence: TGTGCCAGCAGCTTACCTAGCGGGAGGGATGATGAGCAGTTCTTC.

The V gene is TRBV9, the J gene TRBJ2-3, with 9 bases that match TRBD2. The germline V gene encodes CDR1 SGDLS and CDR2 YYNGEE. The CDR3 sequence is 16 residues long. The J segment lost 5 bases and the V segment lost 2 bases, leaving 9 bases of the junction unmatched. The CDR3, as DNA: TGTGCCAGCAGCGTCGTTGGGACTAGCTTTGGAGATACGCAGTATTTT. Translated, it gives CASSVVGTSFGDTQYF.

The V call is TRBV15, the J call TRBJ1-2; maybe TRBD1 (6 bases). From germline, CDR1 is LNHNV and CDR2 YYDKDF (reference sequence). The CDR3 covers 15 residues. Deletions cut 0 bases from V and 3 bases from J, with 11 bases between. CDR3 DNA sequence: TGTGCCACCAGCAGAGACTTACAGGGTCACTATGGCTACACCTTC. This sequence encodes CATSRDLQGHYGYTF.

The genes are TRBV7-9 and TRBJ2-5, with 9 bases identical to TRBD1. The J segment lost 0 bases and the V segment lost 1 base, leaving 9 bases of the junction unmatched. CDR3 length equals 18 residues. Germline V CDR1 and CDR2: SEHNR, FQNEAQ (reference sequence). The CDR3 here is CASSLVPDRGRYQETQYF. The CDR3 DNA is TGTGCCAGCAGCTTAGTACCGGACAGGGGACGGTACCAAGAGACCCAGTACTTC.

The genes are TRBV10-3 and TRBJ2-7, with 7 bases fitting TRBD1. Germline CDR1 reads ENHRY; CDR2 reads SYGVKD. V lost 1 base, J lost 5 bases, and 2 bases stayed unmatched. CDR3 size: 13 residues. The CDR3 coding sequence is TGTGCCATCAGTGAGTTTCAGGGGGACGAGCAGTACTTC. It is translated as CAISEFQGDEQYF.

The chain recombines TRBV5-6 with TRBJ2-7, with 11 bases fitting TRBD2. This CDR3 is 15 amino acids long. The germline gives CDR1 SGHDT, CDR2 YYEEEE. V lost 3 bases to trimming and J lost 2 bases; unmatched junction nucleotides: 4. In DNA, the CDR3 is TGTGCCAGCAGCTGGGGACTAGCGGCTGCCTACGAGCAGTACTTC. It codes for CASSWGLAAAYEQYF.

The chain combines TRBV30 with TRBJ2-4; 7 positions match TRBD2. V was clipped by 5 bases and J by 0 bases; unmatched bases: 10. Germline lookup yields CDR1 GTSNPN and CDR2 SVGIG (reference sequence). The CDR3 is 16 amino acids. The CDR3 reads CAWGAGSLVAKNIQYF. CDR3 DNA sequence: TGTGCCTGGGGAGCGGGGTCCTTGGTAGCCAAAAACATTCAGTACTTC.

The chain carries TRBV4-1 and TRBJ2-7; maybe TRBD2 (8 bases). In germline, CDR1 is MGHRA, CDR2 YSYEKL. The CDR3 loop spans 15 amino acids. V dropped 2 bases and J dropped 6 bases, with 17 bases sitting between them. This CDR3 reads CASSQLGLAGGEQYF. DNA of the CDR3: TGCGCCAGCAGCCAACTTGGACTAGCAGGGGGCGAGCAGTACTTC.

This chain connects TRBV5-1 to TRBJ1-2; possible D gene TRBD1, 6 bases. V was shortened by 4 bases and J by 4 bases, with 17 bases between the two germline ends. Germline assignment: CDR1 SGHRS and CDR2 YFSETQ. This CDR3 spans 15 amino acids. The CDR3 loop reads CASSLIEDRSYGYTF. The CDR3 DNA is TGCGCCAGCAGCCTCATAGAGGACAGATCCTATGGCTACACCTTC. The full variable domain, its missing parts supplied by reference TRBV5-1 and TRBJ1-2, is KAGVTQTPRYLIKTRGQQVTLSCSPISGHRSVSWYQQTPGQGLQFLFEYFSETQRNKGNFPGRFSGRQFSNSRSEMNVSTLELGDSALYLCASSLIEDRSYGYTFGSGTRLTVV.